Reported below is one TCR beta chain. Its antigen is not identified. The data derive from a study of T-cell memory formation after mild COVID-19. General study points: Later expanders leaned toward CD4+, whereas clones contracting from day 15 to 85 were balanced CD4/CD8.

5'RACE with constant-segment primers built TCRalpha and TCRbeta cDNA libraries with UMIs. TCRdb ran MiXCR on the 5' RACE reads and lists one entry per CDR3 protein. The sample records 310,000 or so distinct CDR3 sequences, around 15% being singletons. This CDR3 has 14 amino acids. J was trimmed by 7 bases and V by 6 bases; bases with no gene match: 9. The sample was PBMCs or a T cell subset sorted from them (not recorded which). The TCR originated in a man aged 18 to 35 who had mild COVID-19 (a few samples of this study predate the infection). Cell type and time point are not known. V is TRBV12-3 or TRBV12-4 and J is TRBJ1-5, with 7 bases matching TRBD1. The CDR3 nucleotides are TGTGCCAGCAGGCCGCAGGGGGGCGGGCAGCCCCAGCATTTT. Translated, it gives CASRPQGGGQPQHF.